The sequence of this T cell receptor (beta chain) was determined in a study of cytomegalovirus exposure and HLA in healthy donors (dated by TCRdb to about 2017). For the study in its entirety: In an earlier analysis of several hundred of the donors, approximately 300 Gb of sequence data and 117 million unique TCR beta sequences from 180 million or so T cells were reported. The study aimed to test whether cataloging public T cell receptors could reveal signatures of past pathogen exposure. On average, 235,054 unique TCR beta nucleotide sequences were sequenced per donor among a few hundred genotyped donors of the cohort, with about 17% of those sequences being non-productive. All discovery cohort repertoires had been generated using a single sequencing platform. Donor age, sex, ethnicity and CMV serostatus were compiled together with the repertoire data. The number of donors typed differed by locus, with roughly 629-640 for A, B, C, DRB1 and DQB1, more than 500 for DQA1, approximately 570 for DPA1, and some 440 for DPB1. Of the roughly 420 genotyped donors, roughly 80% were placed in the genetic ancestry cluster associated with self-reported Caucasian donors. Rather than drawing on any new phenotypic data, the later analysis identified candidate immune exposures from TCR beta sequences and the way those sequences occurred across donors. Using immunosequencing, the study profiled T cell repertoires from fewer than 700 subjects and related those repertoires to cytomegalovirus serostatus. A later genetic analysis took genome-wide SNP genotypes for about three fifths of the 666 donors and used that subset as a discovery cohort. A later analysis re-analyzed previously published TCR beta repertoires from 650 to 800 donors and added high-resolution HLA genotyping to study TCR occurrence patterns. To predict cytomegalovirus infection status, the study combined high-throughput TCR immunosequencing, statistical association of individual TCRs with disease status, and machine learning. Besides the first cohort of hundreds of subjects, a separate validation cohort made up of 120 or so different subjects was used. In an earlier analysis of 587 of the donors, high-throughput TCR beta sequencing was used to judge whether each TCR beta V gene segment behaved as functional or pseudogenic. An early release that covered fewer than 750 HLA-typed donors contained around 330 gigabases of sequencing data and approximately 85 million unique TCR sequences. Class I and class II HLA loci were covered by the typing at four-digit resolution. About five DR-DQ haplotypes were treated as single units for association and clustering because of strong linkage in the cohort.

Libraries were prepared through the immunoSEQ multiplex PCR assay. For the multiplex PCR, a mixture combining 60 forward primers for TCR Vbeta segments and 13 reverse primers for TCR Jbeta segments was used. Amplification of the CDR3 region of rearranged TCR beta genes was performed with a multiplex PCR assay on genomic DNA. On the Illumina HiSeq System, the amplified TCR beta libraries were sequenced as 87-base-pair reads. In the paper's pipeline: Across the 670 or so repertoires, a later analysis counted 60 million to 90 million unique TCR beta chains, around 10 million of which were shared by at least two donors. Raw reads were error-corrected and collapsed into unique sequences with a nearest-neighbor algorithm that merged closely related sequences to remove PCR and sequencing errors. CDR3 sequences were aligned to IMGT reference sequences to assign V, D and J gene segments. For a sequence to be retained, a match of at least six nucleotides to both a V gene segment and a J gene segment was required. A rearrangement counted as productive if the CDR3 had no stop codons and remained in frame with V and J, and every other rearrangement counted as non-productive. CDR3 was defined by IMGT convention, running from the second conserved V-encoded cysteine to the conserved J-encoded phenylalanine. In an earlier analysis of more than 550 of the donors, sequences lacking an unambiguous match to a single V gene segment were excluded. In an earlier analysis of 587 of the donors, V segments were called functional above 56.7% productive rearrangements and were called segregating when the between-donor standard deviation exceeded 5%. A statistical classification framework was built for diagnosing cytomegalovirus status from the catalog of TCR beta chain sequences. In a later analysis, TCR nucleotide sequences were compared against IMGT/GENE-DB human TR gene sequences so that V and J genes could be assigned. A later analysis assigned CDR3 sequences and most-parsimonious VDJ recombination scenarios with the TCRdist pipeline. In a later analysis, every TCR beta chain was defined by the combination of its CDR3 amino acid sequence and its V-gene family, and reads without a unique V-gene family were dropped. To address suspected cross-contamination and a sequencing artifact, a later analysis removed some 620 highly shared, low-generation-probability nucleotide sequences. A later analysis calculated a clonal expansion index for each public chain from normalized within-repertoire ranks of inferred template counts. In a later analysis, generation probabilities were computed using a VDJ recombination model fitted to out-of-frame rearrangements, and the results were checked against IGoR. In a later analysis, TCR-TCR, TCR-HLA and TCR-CMV co-occurrence was scored with hypergeometric tests, and a repertoire-size bias correction was applied to TCR pairs. To estimate false discovery rates, a later analysis permuted the HLA or CMV assignments 20 times. A later analysis grouped co-occurring TCRs with DBSCAN, adding TCRdist sequence similarity when clustering within HLA-allele-positive subsets. Repertoires with fewer than 30,000 or more than 120,000 public chains, plus five repertoires with anomalous nucleotide sharing, were excluded from co-occurrence clustering. This immuneACCESS table, as held by TCRdb, lists in-frame sequences with V and J called but not all clones. Of the missing ones, under half trace to an unresolved V gene in checked studies; the others have no known cause. That table gives V, J and clone size, and the DNA gave D and trimming. The sample contains around 210,000 clones, about 77% of them found a single time. The ten largest clonotypes hold more than 0.45% of the sample.

Summary of the overall study and its limitations: A cluster of highly shared sequence variants was judged likely to be a technical artifact of the sequencing pipeline. The study listed 150 to 200 TCR beta chains as associated with cytomegalovirus. An association between a missense DCLRE1C variant and V-gene and J-gene trimming of TCR beta chains was found in a later genetic analysis and replicated in an independent cohort. In a later analysis, TCR association rates were found to vary across HLA loci, with the most associated TCRs seen for DRB1 alleles and the fewest for HLA-C alleles. A further reported finding was that TCR beta sequences accurately predicted the HLA-A and HLA-B alleles for most subjects in the first cohort. Specific HLA alleles were associated with about 17,000 TCR beta sequences at a false discovery rate of 0.05 in a later analysis. CMV serostatus was the only immune exposure information available for the cohort. The earlier analysis of 587 of the donors excluded 15 to 20 rarely observed V segments, including chromosome 9 orphons, because counts were too low. Correlated functional status among segregating V segments might be attributable to linkage disequilibrium, but an unknown experimental factor could not be ruled out. In an earlier analysis of around 600 of the donors, most TCR beta V segments were observed in productive rearrangements about 87% or about 30% of the time, broadly matching IMGT annotations. Most TCR sequences were observed very rarely across donors, whereas some public TCRs were present in many individuals. In a later analysis, several top co-occurrence clusters were reported to appear linked to parvovirus B19, influenza, CMV and Epstein-Barr virus. The classifier was reported to diagnose cytomegalovirus status with high specificity and sensitivity in both the original cohort and the validation cohort. Sequencing depth was assumed to be roughly uniform across donors in the presence/absence analyses, though that assumption may not hold. The authors suggested that the approach could potentially be generalized to other disease states and immunological phenotypes. HLA typing was unavailable for some donors at each locus, so association tests used only the typed subset. In a later analysis, HLA-associated TCR beta chains were found to be more clonally expanded and to have lower generation probabilities than equally common non-associated chains. The cohort was sequenced for TCR beta chains only, and without alpha or paired-chain data the features that could be detected were limited. According to a later analysis, most CMV-associated TCR beta chains appeared to be HLA-restricted, and the HLA associations seemed to be driven largely by CMV exposure. A few of the identified cytomegalovirus-associated TCR beta chains were confirmed in vitro to be specific for cytomegalovirus antigens. When HLA alleles, especially DR and DQ, strongly co-occurred, TCR associations were difficult to assign to individual alleles. Compared with the 666-donor mean, donors in an Asian-associated ancestry cluster had fewer N-insertions in productive TCRs, according to a later genetic analysis.

As regards this clone: The antigen this receptor binds is unknown. Base qualities are not recorded, but no much larger clone differs from it by a single base.

The cohort was made up of 500 to 800 healthy bone marrow donors. All cohort members were sampled while nominally healthy, although unrecorded immune exposures were likely present. The donor tested CMV seronegative, placing the donor among the 350 to 400 seronegative members of the cohort. Every donor gave a peripheral blood sample, and the peripheral blood mononuclear cells from that sample were used for TCR beta sequencing. The Qiagen DNeasy Blood Extraction Kit was used to extract genomic DNA from the blood cell samples. This clonotype was sampled from a boy aged 10-17 years in good health and CMV-seronegative. Material: PBMCs.

The CDR3 region: CASSLGGPVYGYTF. In nucleotide form, the sequence is TGTGCCAGCAGCCTAGGCGGGCCAGTCTATGGCTACACCTTC. This chain is built from TRBV9 and TRBJ1-2, with the D gene too uncertain to name. The CDR3 covers 14 residues, taking in both the cysteine and the phenylalanine. Only the CDR3 portion is preserved as DNA: 42 bases, with reading frame beginning at the first base. The germline V gene gives CDR1 as SGDLS and CDR2 as YYNGEE. V is clipped by 4 bases and J by 4 bases, and the sequence between their germline boundaries is 14 bases long.